This T cell receptor beta chain derives from a study of blood T cells in healthy people across ages. CDR1 and CDR2 (germline): SGDLS, YYNGEE. Trimming removed 0 bases at V and 3 bases at J, with 9 bases between. The CDR3 length is 14 residues. Study-level findings and limits: Older age went with lower TCR beta diversity per million T cells, in a roughly linear way.

This clonotype came up a few times. No antigen is known for it. Using a J-beta primer mix together with a sample-barcoded 5' primer, a second PCR was run for about 6 to 12 cycles. TCRdb redid the calling of the 5' RACE reads with MiXCR, one entry per CDR3 protein. Of roughly 1,100,000 distinct CDR3 sequences listed, roughly a quarter were seen once; the top ten hold 0.75%. The same data also went into a second study, on T cells of mothers and their children. Per that paper: The study obtained over 8 million TCR beta CDR3 reads per mother and around 2.7 million per child.

The chain employs TRBV9 and TRBJ1-2; no definite D call. The receptor was derived from a girl aged 2-10 years in good health. The sample comprised blood. The CDR3 nucleotides are TGTGCCAGCAGCGTAGGGGCAGCCGACTATGGCTACACCTTC. Translation: CASSVGAADYGYTF.